This note documents a single T cell receptor beta chain sequence. Its antigen is unidentified. Together with a sample-barcoded 5' primer, a J-beta primer mix was included in a second PCR lasting about 6 to 11 cycles. Each CDR3 protein is one row after TCRdb ran MiXCR on the 5' RACE reads. This sample has roughly 500,000 distinct CDR3 sequences, with less than 25% found just once. Trimming took 5 bases from V and 7 from J; bases not matched to a gene: 5. Looked up from germline, CDR1 is SQVTM and CDR2 is ANQGSEA. The CDR3 spans 13 residues. This sample was included in a study of blood T cells in healthy people across ages. Study-wide findings and caveats: Changes in expanded clonotypes were possibly confounded, as the CMV status of donors was unknown. Older age went with lower TCR beta diversity per million T cells, in a roughly linear way.

These data also formed part of another study, on T cells of mothers and their children. That work adds: Material was donated by three healthy Caucasian mothers and their six children. During the second PCR, the M1S primer introduced sample barcodes along with 2-4 random nucleotides.

Sequenced material: blood. The receptor's source is a boy aged 10-17 years in good health. J is TRBJ2-1 and V is TRBV29-1, with TRBD1 matching 10 bases. As DNA, the CDR3 is TGCAGCGTTCGGGGACAGGGGACGAATGAGCAGTTCTTC. This encodes CSVRGQGTNEQFF.